This paragraph reports one T cell receptor beta chain. Its antigen specificity is not known. Per-nucleotide qualities are absent, and no much larger clonotype sits a single base away. Sequenced using an Illumina NovaSeq 6000. cDNA libraries for TCRalpha and TCRbeta were prepared by 5'RACE using constant-segment primers, with sample barcodes and unique molecular identifiers added. Trizol reagent was used to extract RNA from every sample. The libraries were amplified in two PCR steps, and the second step added a second sample barcode and Illumina TruSeq adapters. Libraries were sequenced on an Illumina NovaSeq with 2 x 150 bp paired-end reads. The paper's data handling went like this. With migec v1.2.7, reads were demultiplexed and then collapsed into UMI-guided consensus sequences. With mixcr v2.1.11, UMI consensuses were aligned to TRA and TRB V and J templates and assembled into clonotypes. Clonotypes were classified as expanded or contracted when called significant by both edgeR and NoisET, with noise models trained on biological replicates. For edgeR calls, the thresholds were a false discovery rate-adjusted p below 0.01 and a log2 fold-change of 1. As an exploratory analysis of dynamics, max-normalized trajectories of the 1000 most abundant clonotypes were examined with PCA combined with hierarchical clustering. Each responding clone was given a CD4 or CD8 phenotype based on the CD4+ and CD8+ repertoires, which had been sequenced separately. TCRdb applied fastp at Q25 and MiXCR to the public reads, then kept only in-frame beta chains. Each CDR3 protein appears once, grouped with its most common genes and DNA. In this record, the V and J calls reflect TCRdb's handling and not the investigators' own analysis. Recorded for this sample are about 400,000 distinct CDR3 sequences; approximately 19% of them occurred a single time. Of the sample, around a fifth falls within the top ten clones.

The source of the sample is a study of T-cell memory formation after mild COVID-19 (dated by TCRdb to 2020 to 2022). At the level of the whole study: Most TCR sequence clusters were specific to one of the two donors. The cohort was made up of two young adult volunteers, one female and one male, who were previously healthy. T-cell clones expanding and contracting after mild COVID-19 in a couple of donors were tracked by longitudinal TCRalpha and TCRbeta repertoire sequencing.

Paper-wide results and their limitations: From day 15 to 85, contracting clones showed balanced CD4/CD8 phenotypes, whereas a second wave of clones that expanded from day 15 to 37 leaned towards CD4+. Only a couple of mild cases were covered in the study, and larger cohorts including severe cases with pre-infection samples were considered necessary. The detection of some responding clones in pre-infection memory suggests that pre-existing cross-reactive memory T cells joined the SARS-CoV-2 response. The second-wave clones that peaked on day 37 were not confirmed to be SARS-CoV-2 specific. Contracting CD4+ clones were found mainly in CM and EM memory subsets, while CD8+ clones were enriched in EMRA.

CDR1 SGHRS and CDR2 YFSETQ are derived from the germline V gene. The CDR3, from cysteine to phenylalanine, totals 13 residues. CDR3 DNA only is kept here, 39 bases in frame from base 1. V and J are truncated by 4 bases and 7 bases respectively, leaving an intervening sequence of 11 bases. Ficoll-Paque density gradient centrifugation was used to isolate PBMCs. Sequencing was done on a sample of PBMCs or a T cell subset sorted from them (not recorded which). The V gene is TRBV5-1 and the J gene is TRBJ2-2; the D gene is possibly TRBD1, with 5 bases matching. The origin of this receptor is a man aged 18 to 29 who had mild COVID-19 (a few samples of this study predate the infection). The sample titles of this study are shuffled in the database, so cell type and time point are left out; the donor was told from shared clones. The CDR3 protein: CASSTGTGGELFF. At the DNA level, the sequence is TGCGCCAGCAGCACCGGCACAGGCGGGGAGCTGTTTTTT.